This T cell receptor beta chain was identified in a study of brain T cells in children with intractable seizures. Whole-study results and caveats: Only CDR3 sequence similarity suggested viral specificity, without known HCMV serostatus.

Profiling relied on immunoSEQ multiplex PCR, and the TCRdb table lists in-frame clones only, not all of them. The sample yields 62,000 or so clones, 95% to 96% seen once. To note about this clone: The antigen is not known.

Pre-surgery treatment included at least one anti-epileptic drug. CDR1 and CDR2 (germline): SGHTA, FQGNSA. Between the trimmed V and J ends, which lost 5 bases and 5 bases, there was a span of 13 bases. The CDR3 is 13 amino acids. The TCR originated in a boy under two years old with focal cortical dysplasia and intractable seizures. The source was peripheral blood, collected at surgery. This chain uses TRBV7-2 with TRBJ2-7, with D possibly TRBD1 on 5 matching bases. CDR3 DNA: TGTGCCAGCAGCGGCCTCAGGGTCCACGAGCAGTACTTC. Translating it yields CASSGLRVHEQYF.